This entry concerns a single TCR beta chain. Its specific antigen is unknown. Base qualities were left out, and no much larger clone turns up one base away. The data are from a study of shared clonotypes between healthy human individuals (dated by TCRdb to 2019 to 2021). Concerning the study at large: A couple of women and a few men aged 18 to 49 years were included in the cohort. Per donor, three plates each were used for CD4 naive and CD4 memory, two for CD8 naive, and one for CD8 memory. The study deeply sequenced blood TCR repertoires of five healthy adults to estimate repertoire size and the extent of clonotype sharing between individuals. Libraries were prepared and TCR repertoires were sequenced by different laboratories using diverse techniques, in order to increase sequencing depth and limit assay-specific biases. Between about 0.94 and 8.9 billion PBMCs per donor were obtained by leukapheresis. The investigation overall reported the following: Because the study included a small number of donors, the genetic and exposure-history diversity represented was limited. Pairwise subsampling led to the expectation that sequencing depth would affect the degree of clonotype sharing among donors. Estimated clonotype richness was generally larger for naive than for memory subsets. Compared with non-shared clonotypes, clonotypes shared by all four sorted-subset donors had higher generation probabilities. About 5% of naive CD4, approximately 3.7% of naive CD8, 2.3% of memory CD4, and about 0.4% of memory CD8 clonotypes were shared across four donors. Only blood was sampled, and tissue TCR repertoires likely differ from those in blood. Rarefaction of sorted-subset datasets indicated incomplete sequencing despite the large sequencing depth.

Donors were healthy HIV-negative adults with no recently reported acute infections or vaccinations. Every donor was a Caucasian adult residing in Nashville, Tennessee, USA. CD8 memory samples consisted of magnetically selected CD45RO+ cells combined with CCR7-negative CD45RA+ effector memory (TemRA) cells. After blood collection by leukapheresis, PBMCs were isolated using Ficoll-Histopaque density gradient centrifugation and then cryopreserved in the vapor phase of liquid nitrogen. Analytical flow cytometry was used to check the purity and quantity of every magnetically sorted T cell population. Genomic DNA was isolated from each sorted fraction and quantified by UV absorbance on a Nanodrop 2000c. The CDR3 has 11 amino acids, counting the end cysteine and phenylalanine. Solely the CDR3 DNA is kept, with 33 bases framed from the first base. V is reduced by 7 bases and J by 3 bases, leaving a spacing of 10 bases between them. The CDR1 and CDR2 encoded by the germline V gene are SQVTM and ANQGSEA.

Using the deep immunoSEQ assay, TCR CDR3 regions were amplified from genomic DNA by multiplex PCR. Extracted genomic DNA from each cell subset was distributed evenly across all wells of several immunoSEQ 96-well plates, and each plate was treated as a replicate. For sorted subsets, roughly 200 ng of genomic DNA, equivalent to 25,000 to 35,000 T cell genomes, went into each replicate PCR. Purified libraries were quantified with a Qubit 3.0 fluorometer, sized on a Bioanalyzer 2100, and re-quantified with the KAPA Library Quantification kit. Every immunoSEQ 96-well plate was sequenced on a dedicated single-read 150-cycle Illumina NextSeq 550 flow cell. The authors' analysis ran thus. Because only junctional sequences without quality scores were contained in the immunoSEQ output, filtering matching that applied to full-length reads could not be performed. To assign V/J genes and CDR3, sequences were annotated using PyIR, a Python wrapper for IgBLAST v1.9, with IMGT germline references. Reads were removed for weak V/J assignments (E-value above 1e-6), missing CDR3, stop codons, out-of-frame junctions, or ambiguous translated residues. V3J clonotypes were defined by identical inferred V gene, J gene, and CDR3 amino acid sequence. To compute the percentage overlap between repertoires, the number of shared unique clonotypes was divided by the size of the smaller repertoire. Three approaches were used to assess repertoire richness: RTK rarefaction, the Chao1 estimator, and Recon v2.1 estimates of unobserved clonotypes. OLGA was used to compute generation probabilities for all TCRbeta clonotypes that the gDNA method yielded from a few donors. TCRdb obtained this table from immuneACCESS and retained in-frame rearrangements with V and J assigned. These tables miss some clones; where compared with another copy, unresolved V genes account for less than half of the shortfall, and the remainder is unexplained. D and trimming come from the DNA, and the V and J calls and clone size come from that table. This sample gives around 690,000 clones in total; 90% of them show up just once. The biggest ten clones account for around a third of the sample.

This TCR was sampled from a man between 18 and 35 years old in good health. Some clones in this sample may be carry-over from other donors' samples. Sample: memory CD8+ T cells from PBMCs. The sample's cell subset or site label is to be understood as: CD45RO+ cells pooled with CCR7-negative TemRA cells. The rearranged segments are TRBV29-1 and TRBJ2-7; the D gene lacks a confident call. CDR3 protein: CSAGVVYEQYF. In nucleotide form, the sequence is TGCAGCGCCGGAGTTGTCTACGAGCAGTACTTC.